These 5 T cell receptor beta chains originate from one sample sequenced in a study of T cell changes during pregnancy in multiple sclerosis. Here immunoSEQ multiplex PCR was the method, and the copy in TCRdb shows in-frame clones only, minus some. The sample yields fewer than 35,000 clones, 90% seen once. This specimen consisted of CD8+ T cells from peripheral blood mononuclear cells, obtained in the second trimester of pregnancy. These receptors came from a female donor with multiple sclerosis, enrolled in a pregnancy study.

The V gene is TRBV27, the J gene TRBJ1-5; 7 bases fit TRBD1. CDR1 is MNHEY, CDR2 SMNVEV, per germline (reference sequence). This CDR3 is 16 amino acids long. V was pared by 8 bases and J by 0 bases, with 10 bases of the junction left unmatched. This chain's CDR3 is CASRGPGGNSNQPQHF. The CDR3 nucleotides are TGTGCCAGCCGGGGGCCAGGGGGGAATAGCAATCAGCCCCAGCATTTT.

This rearrangement joins TRBV5-5 to TRBJ1-3; D gene uncertain. V gave up 0 bases and J gave up 0 bases, with 7 bases separating them. The length of the CDR3 is 15 residues. Germline V gives CDR1 SGHKS, CDR2 YYEKEE (reference sequence). CDR3 sequence (DNA): TGTGCCAGCAGCTTGGATCCCTACTCTGGAAACACCATATATTTT. This gives the protein CASSLDPYSGNTIYF.

This rearrangement joins TRBV2 to TRBJ1-4; 9 bases align to TRBD1. V lost 6 bases to trimming and J lost 7 bases; unmatched junction nucleotides: 9. This CDR3 region has 15 residues. Per the germline V gene, CDR1 is SNHLY and CDR2 is FYNNEI. Written as DNA, the CDR3 is TGTGCCAGCAGCGACCCGACAGGGGGAGTTGAAAAACTGTTTTTT. Amino acid sequence: CASSDPTGGVEKLFF.

The rearrangement links TRBV4-1 to TRBJ2-7; D remains unclear. The CDR3 loop spans 14 amino acids. CDR1 and CDR2 (germline): MGHRA, YSYEKL. Trimming cost V 4 bases and J 4 bases, with 14 bases left between them. The CDR3 here is CASSRERKPYEQYF. CDR3 DNA: TGCGCCAGCAGCCGAGAGCGAAAGCCTTACGAGCAGTACTTC.

DNA of the CDR3: TGTGCCAGCAGCTTGTCCCACAGCGAGGGGGACGAGCAGTACTTC. Protein product: CASSLSHSEGDEQYF. This chain links TRBV11-1 with TRBJ2-7, with D maybe TRBD1 (6 bases). V lost 3 bases, J lost 5 bases, and 17 bases lay in between. The CDR3 is 15 amino acids. From germline, CDR1 is SGHAT and CDR2 FQDESV (reference sequence). Full variable domain (outside the CDR3, taken from reference TRBV11-1 and TRBJ2-7): EAEVAQSPRYKITEKSQAVAFWCDPISGHATLYWYRQILGQGPELLVQFQDESVVDDSQLPKDRFSAERLKGVDSTLKIQPAELGDSAMYLCASSLSHSEGDEQYFGPGTRLTVT.